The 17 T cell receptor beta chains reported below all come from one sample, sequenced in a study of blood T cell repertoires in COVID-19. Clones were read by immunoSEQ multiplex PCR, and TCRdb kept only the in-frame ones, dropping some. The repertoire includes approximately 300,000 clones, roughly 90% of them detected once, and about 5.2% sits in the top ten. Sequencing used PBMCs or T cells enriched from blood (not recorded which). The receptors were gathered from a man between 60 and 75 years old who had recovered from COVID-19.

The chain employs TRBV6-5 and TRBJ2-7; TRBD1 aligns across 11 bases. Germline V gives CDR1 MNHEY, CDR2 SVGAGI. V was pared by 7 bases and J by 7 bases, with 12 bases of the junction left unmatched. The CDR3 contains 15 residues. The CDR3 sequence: CASTPGDRGFVEQYF. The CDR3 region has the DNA TGTGCCAGCACCCCTGGGGACAGGGGGTTCGTGGAGCAGTACTTC.

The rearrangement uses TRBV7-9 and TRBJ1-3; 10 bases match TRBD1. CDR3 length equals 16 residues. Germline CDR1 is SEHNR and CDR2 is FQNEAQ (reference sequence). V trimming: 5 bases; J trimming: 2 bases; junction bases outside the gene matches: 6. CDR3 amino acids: CASSLTGTGAGNTIYF. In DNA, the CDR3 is TGTGCCAGCAGCCTAACCGGGACAGGGGCTGGAAACACCATATATTTT.

The CDR3 region is CASSRVAREWYEQYF. As DNA, the CDR3 is TGTGCCAGCAGCCGGGTTGCGCGGGAGTGGTACGAGCAGTACTTC. This chain uses TRBV27 with TRBJ2-7, with 7 bases lining up with TRBD2. The V gene end was trimmed by 6 bases and the J gene end by 4 bases; junction bases not matched to a gene: 12. Looked up from germline, CDR1 is MNHEY and CDR2 is SMNVEV (reference sequence). The CDR3 is 15 amino acids.

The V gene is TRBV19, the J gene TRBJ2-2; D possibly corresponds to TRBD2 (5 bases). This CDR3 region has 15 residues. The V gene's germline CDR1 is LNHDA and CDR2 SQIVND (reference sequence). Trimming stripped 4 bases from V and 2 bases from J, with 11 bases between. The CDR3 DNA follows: TGTGCCAGTAGTAGGTTCGGGGTAAACACCGGGGAGCTGTTTTTT. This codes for CASSRFGVNTGELFF.

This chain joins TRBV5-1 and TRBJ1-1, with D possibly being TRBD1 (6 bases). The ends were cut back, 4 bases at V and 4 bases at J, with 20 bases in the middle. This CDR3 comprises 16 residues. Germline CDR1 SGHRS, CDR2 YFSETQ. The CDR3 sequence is CASSPGYGGAGTEAFF. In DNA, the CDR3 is TGCGCCAGCAGCCCGGGGTATGGGGGCGCGGGCACTGAAGCTTTCTTT.

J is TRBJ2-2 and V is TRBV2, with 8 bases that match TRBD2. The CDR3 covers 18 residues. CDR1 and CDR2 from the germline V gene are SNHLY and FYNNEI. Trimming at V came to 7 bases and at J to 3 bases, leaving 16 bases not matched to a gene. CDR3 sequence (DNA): TGTGCCAGCAAGCCTAGGATTAGCGGGATAGGGGACACCGGGGAGCTGTTTTTT. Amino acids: CASKPRISGIGDTGELFF.

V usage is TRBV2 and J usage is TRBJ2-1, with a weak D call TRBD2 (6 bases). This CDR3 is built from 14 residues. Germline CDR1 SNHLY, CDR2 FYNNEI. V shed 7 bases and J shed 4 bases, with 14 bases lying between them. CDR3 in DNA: TGTGCCAGCATGCACAGGAGGGAATACAATGAGCAGTTCTTC. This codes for CASMHRREYNEQFF.

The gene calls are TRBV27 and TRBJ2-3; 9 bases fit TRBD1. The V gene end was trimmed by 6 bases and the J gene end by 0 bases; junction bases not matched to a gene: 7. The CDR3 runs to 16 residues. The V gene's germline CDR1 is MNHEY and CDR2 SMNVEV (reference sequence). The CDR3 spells CASSQQGALSTDTQYF. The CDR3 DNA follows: TGTGCCAGCAGCCAACAGGGGGCTCTAAGCACAGATACGCAGTATTTT.

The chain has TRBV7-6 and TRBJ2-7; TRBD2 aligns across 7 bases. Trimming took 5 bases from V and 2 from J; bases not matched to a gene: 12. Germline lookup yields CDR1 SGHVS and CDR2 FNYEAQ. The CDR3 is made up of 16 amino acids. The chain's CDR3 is CASSPQSGATAYEQYF. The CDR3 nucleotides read TGTGCCAGCAGCCCCCAGAGCGGGGCCACAGCCTACGAGCAGTACTTC.

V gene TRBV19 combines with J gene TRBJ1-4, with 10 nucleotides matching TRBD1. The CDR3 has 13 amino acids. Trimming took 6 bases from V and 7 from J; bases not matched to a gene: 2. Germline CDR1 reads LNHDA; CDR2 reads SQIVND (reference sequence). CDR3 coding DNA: TGTGCCAGTAGCCGGGACAGGGGTGAAAAACTGTTTTTT. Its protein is CASSRDRGEKLFF.

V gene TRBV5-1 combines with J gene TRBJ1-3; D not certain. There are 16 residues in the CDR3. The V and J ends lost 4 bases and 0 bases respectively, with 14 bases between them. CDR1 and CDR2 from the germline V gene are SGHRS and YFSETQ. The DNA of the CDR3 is TGCGCCAGCAGCATAACAGATGTTTTCTCTGGAAACACCATATATTTT. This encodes CASSITDVFSGNTIYF.

As DNA, the CDR3 is TGTGCCACCAGTGAGAGGCGGGGAGGCAGTCAGCCCCAGCATTTT. It specifies CATSERRGGSQPQHF. V usage is TRBV24-1 and J usage is TRBJ1-5; D is ambiguous. The CDR3 loop spans 15 amino acids. CDR1 is KGHDR and CDR2 is SFDVKD in the germline V gene. Trimming cost V 4 bases and J 6 bases, with 15 bases left between them.

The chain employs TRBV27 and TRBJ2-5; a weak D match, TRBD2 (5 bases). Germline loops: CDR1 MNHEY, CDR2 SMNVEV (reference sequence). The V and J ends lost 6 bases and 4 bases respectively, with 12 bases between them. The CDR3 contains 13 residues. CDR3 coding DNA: TGTGCCAGCAGCCGCAATGAGGGAGAGACCCAGTACTTC. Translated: CASSRNEGETQYF.

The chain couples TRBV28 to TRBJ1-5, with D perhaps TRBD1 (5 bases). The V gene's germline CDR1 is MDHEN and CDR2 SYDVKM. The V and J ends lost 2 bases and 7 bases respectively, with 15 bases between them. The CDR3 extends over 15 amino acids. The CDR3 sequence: CASSLAGREGQPQHF. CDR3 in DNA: TGTGCCAGCAGTTTAGCCGGGAGGGAGGGGCAGCCCCAGCATTTT. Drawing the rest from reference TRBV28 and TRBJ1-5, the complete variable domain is DVKVTQSSRYLVKRTGEKVFLECVQDMDHENMFWYRQDPGLGLRLIYFSYDVKMKEKGDIPEGYSVSREKKERFSLILESASTNQTSMYLCASSLAGREGQPQHFGDGTRLSIL.

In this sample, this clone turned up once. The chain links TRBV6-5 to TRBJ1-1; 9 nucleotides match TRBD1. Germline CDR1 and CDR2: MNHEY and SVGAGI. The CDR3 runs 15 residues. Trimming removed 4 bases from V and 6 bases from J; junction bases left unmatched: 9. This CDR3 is CASSSPGTGRSEAFF. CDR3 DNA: TGTGCCAGCAGTTCACCTGGGACAGGGCGGTCTGAAGCTTTCTTT.

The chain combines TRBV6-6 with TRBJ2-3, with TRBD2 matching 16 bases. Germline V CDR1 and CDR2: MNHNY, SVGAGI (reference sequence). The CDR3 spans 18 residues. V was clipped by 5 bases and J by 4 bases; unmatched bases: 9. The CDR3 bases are TGTGCCAGCAGTCCCCGGGGACTAGCGGGAGGGTGGTCAGATACGCAGTATTTT. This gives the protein CASSPRGLAGGWSDTQYF.

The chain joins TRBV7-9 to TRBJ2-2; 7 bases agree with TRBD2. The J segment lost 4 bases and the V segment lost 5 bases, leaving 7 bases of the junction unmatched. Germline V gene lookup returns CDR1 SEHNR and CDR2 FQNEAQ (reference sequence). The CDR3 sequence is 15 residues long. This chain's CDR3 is CASSRGEGPTGELFF. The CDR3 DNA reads TGTGCCAGCAGCCGAGGGGAGGGGCCCACCGGGGAGCTGTTTTTT.